This TCR beta chain comes out of a study of blood T cell repertoires in COVID-19. Study details: Material from acute and convalescent COVID-19 was sourced from the United States, Italy and Spain. T cells, B-cell-depleted T cells, or PBMCs provided the cDNA or gDNA that served as material.

Per the original data handling: The assay estimated nucleated cells by amplifying reference gene primers. Only in-frame clones appear in the TCRdb table, and some are missing; sequencing was by immunoSEQ multiplex PCR. V, J and clone size were drawn from that table, and D and trimming were deduced from the DNA. The table lists tens of thousands of clones, about 80% of them singletons. Followed longitudinally, the Seattle patients had been enrolled during active infection. Trimming removed 2 bases at V and 7 bases at J, with 18 bases between. From germline, CDR1 is MNHEY and CDR2 SVGEGT. The CDR3 is 15 amino acids.

The chain recombines TRBV6-2 or TRBV6-3 with TRBJ2-7; D uncertain. The receptor was derived from a man aged 25-45 years with COVID-19, enrolled during active disease. Sequenced material: peripheral blood. CDR3 DNA sequence: TGTGCCAGCAGTTACGGGCTTTCCCCCGGTGGGGAGCAGTACTTC. It is translated as CASSYGLSPGGEQYF.